This TCR beta chain stems from a study of vaccination effects on CD4 cells after COVID-19. On the study more broadly: BNT162b2 vaccine or mRNA-1273 vaccine was given to participants in two doses.

Only in-frame clones appear in the TCRdb table, and some are missing; sequencing was by immunoSEQ multiplex PCR. The sample consists of about 24,000 clones, about 74% of them appearing once. A word on this clone: Antigen: not known.

V lost 8 bases and J 4 bases, leaving 13 bases between the germline ends. There are 13 residues in the CDR3. Looked up from germline, CDR1 is LNHDA and CDR2 is SQIVND (reference sequence). Sequencing was preceded by expansion of antigen-specific CD4+ T cells with viral peptide pools in the ViraFEST assay. Once cultured for around 11 days, the cells underwent separation to obtain CD4+ T cells. Nucleocapsid antibodies were negative in the vaccine recipients, who had never had SARS-CoV-2 infection. The culture medium for 2 million or so PBMC per well included around 10 IU/ml IL-2 and about 9.1 ug/ml peptides.

The sequence was collected from a human donor who received a COVID-19 vaccine. The J gene is TRBJ2-3, the V gene TRBV19, with D perhaps TRBD1 (5 bases). Sequences were derived from CD4+ T cells from PBMCs cultured with SARS-CoV-2 spike peptides, sampled before COVID-19 vaccination. DNA for the CDR3: TGTGCCAGTCGGACATCTGGGTCAGATACGCAGTATTTT. It codes for CASRTSGSDTQYF.